Listed below are T cell receptor beta chains from one sample, sequenced in a study of shared clonotypes between healthy human individuals. Sequencing used immunoSEQ multiplex PCR; TCRdb keeps in-frame clones, though not all of them. The sample consists of about 670,000 clones, about two thirds of them appearing once. Sample: memory CD4+ T cells sorted from blood. Receptors were obtained from a young woman in good health. Both conserved end residues are part of each CDR3. The D gene is left open where the match is weak. Part of the rows lack a size; the others show once, few, many or a class for expanded clones.

j_call,d_call,clone_size,v_call,cdr3_nt,cdr3_aa
TRBJ2-7,TRBD2,once,TRBV28,TGTGCCAGCAGTTTGGGAGGGGCCTCCTACGAGCAGTACTTC,CASSLGGASYEQYF
TRBJ2-4,NA,NA,TRBV9,TGTGCCAGCAGCGAGAGAAACATTCAGTACTTC,CASSERNIQYF
TRBJ2-3,TRBD1,NA,TRBV2,TGTGCCAGCAGGGCGCAGGGGGCGGCAGATACGCAGTATTTT,CASRAQGAADTQYF
TRBJ2-2,NA,NA,TRBV25-1,TGTGCCAGCAGTGAGGGGACCGGGGAGCTGTTTTTT,CASSEGTGELFF
TRBJ1-5,NA,NA,TRBV6-6,TGTGCCAGCAGTCGAGGCAATCAGCCCCAGCATTTT,CASSRGNQPQHF
TRBJ1-1,NA,many,TRBV5-6,TGTGCCAGCAGCTTGTTGACCGTGGATGGCACTGAAGCTTTCTTT,CASSLLTVDGTEAFF
TRBJ1-3,NA,NA,TRBV7-2,TGTGCCAGCACCTCTTCGGATCGCGGTGGAAACACCATATATTTT,CASTSSDRGGNTIYF
TRBJ2-2,NA,NA,TRBV9,TGTGCCAGCAGCGTAGGATCAAAAAGGTTCACCGGGGAGCTGTTTTTT,CASSVGSKRFTGELFF
TRBJ2-7,NA,NA,TRBV15,TGTGCCACCAGCAGAGAGGGAACTTACGAGCAGTACTTC,CATSREGTYEQYF
TRBJ2-5,NA,NA,TRBV7-8,TGTGCCAGCAGCACCCGAGGATTAGAGACCCAGTACTTC,CASSTRGLETQYF
TRBJ2-4,NA,NA,TRBV7-9,TGTGCCAGCAGCCCACAGACCCTAGGGAACATTCAGTACTTC,CASSPQTLGNIQYF
TRBJ2-5,TRBD2,once,TRBV7-3,TGTGCCAGCAGCTTAGGGACTAGCGGCCTCGAGACCCAGTACTTC,CASSLGTSGLETQYF
TRBJ2-6,TRBD2,NA,TRBV5-6,TGTGCCAGCAGCCAAGGACTAGCGGGAGCGGGGGCCAACGTCCTGACTTTC,CASSQGLAGAGANVLTF
TRBJ1-3,TRBD1,NA,TRBV12-5,TGTGCTAGTGGTTTGATTCAGACAGGGCGGGCTGGAAACACCATATATTTT,CASGLIQTGRAGNTIYF
TRBJ2-7,NA,NA,TRBV2,TGTGCCAGCAGTGGGGGGTCGGTTTCCTACGAGCAGTACTTC,CASSGGSVSYEQYF
TRBJ2-7,NA,NA,TRBV7-8,TGTGCCAGCAGCTCACGGGGCCACTACGAGCAGTACTTC,CASSSRGHYEQYF
TRBJ2-7,NA,once,TRBV5-6,TGTGCCAGCAGCTCTGGGAATCGATACGAGCAGTACTTC,CASSSGNRYEQYF
TRBJ2-5,NA,NA,TRBV5-1,TGCGCCAGCAGCTTGGTTGTGGGATCAGCTGAAGAGACCCAGTACTTC,CASSLVVGSAEETQYF
TRBJ1-4,TRBD1,NA,TRBV19,TGTGCCAGTAGTATTATCGGACAGGGGCATGAAAAACTGTTTTTT,CASSIIGQGHEKLFF
TRBJ1-4,NA,NA,TRBV11-2,TGTGCCAGCGGCGCAACCACCGGGGGCCGGGGAGAAAAACTGTTTTTT,CASGATTGGRGEKLFF
TRBJ2-5,NA,few,TRBV28,TGTGCCAGCAGATTATATAACCAAGAGACCCAGTACTTC,CASRLYNQETQYF
TRBJ2-3,TRBD1,once,TRBV19,TGTGCCAGTAAAGAAACCGGGACAGGGGGAGATACGCAGTATTTT,CASKETGTGGDTQYF
TRBJ1-1,NA,NA,TRBV20-1,TGCAGTGCTAGATCCAGCGCTGAAGCTTTCTTT,CSARSSAEAFF
TRBJ1-3,NA,NA,TRBV6-6,TGTGCCAGCAGTTACGGAGACACCATATATTTT,CASSYGDTIYF
TRBJ2-1,TRBD2,NA,TRBV7-9,TGTGCCAGCGCCCCACGGCTAGCGGGAGCATCGGACGAGCAGTTCTTC,CASAPRLAGASDEQFF
TRBJ2-6,NA,NA,TRBV19,TGTGCCAGTACCACCGGGACATCACAACTGGGAGGGGCCAACGTCCTGACTTTC,CASTTGTSQLGGANVLTF
TRBJ2-1,NA,NA,TRBV4-1,TGCGCCAGCAGCCAGGGTTCTAGCGCGAACAATGAGCAGTTCTTC,CASSQGSSANNEQFF
TRBJ2-1,NA,NA,TRBV7-3,TGTGCCAGCAGCCGAAACCCGCTAGTCCGCAATGAGCAGTTCTTC,CASSRNPLVRNEQFF
TRBJ2-5,TRBD1,NA,TRBV19,TGTGCCAGTAGTTCGGGCGACAGGGGAAGCCAAGAGACCCAGTACTTC,CASSSGDRGSQETQYF
TRBJ1-2,TRBD1,NA,TRBV10-3,TGTGCCATCAGTGTGAACAGGGGTGACTATGGCTACACCTTC,CAISVNRGDYGYTF
TRBJ1-2,NA,many,TRBV10-3,TGTGCCATCAGTGAAGCCACAGGGAGCTATGGCTACACCTTC,CAISEATGSYGYTF
TRBJ1-5,NA,few,TRBV19,TGTGCCAGTAGGGACGGAGATCAGCCCCAGCATTTT,CASRDGDQPQHF
TRBJ2-2,TRBD2,NA,TRBV5-1,TGCGCCAGCAGCTTGCGGGGGGACTCCTCCGGGGAGCTGTTTTTT,CASSLRGDSSGELFF
TRBJ2-1,NA,NA,TRBV6-5,TGTGCCAGCAGTTACTCTTTGGTTCCCTCCTACAATGAGCAGTTCTTC,CASSYSLVPSYNEQFF
TRBJ2-1,TRBD2,NA,TRBV19,TGTGCCAGTAGTACGAGCGGGAGGAGAATGGCGGATGAGCAGTTCTTC,CASSTSGRRMADEQFF
TRBJ1-2,NA,few,TRBV28,TGTGCCAGCAGTTTGGGGCTTAACTATGGCTACACCTTC,CASSLGLNYGYTF
TRBJ1-1,NA,NA,TRBV11-3,TGTGCCAGCAGTGGGTCAGGGGTGAACACTGAAGCTTTCTTT,CASSGSGVNTEAFF
TRBJ2-7,NA,few,TRBV5-1,TGCGCCAGCAGCTTGGGACCGGGTGGGTACGAGCAGTACTTC,CASSLGPGGYEQYF
TRBJ2-3,NA,NA,TRBV2,TGTGCCAGCAGAGCTTCCACAGATACGCAGTATTTT,CASRASTDTQYF
TRBJ2-2,NA,NA,TRBV6-6,TGTGCCAGCAGTTACCCCACAAGCGGAATCACCGGGGAGCTGTTTTTT,CASSYPTSGITGELFF
TRBJ2-5,NA,NA,TRBV5-4,TGTGCCAGCAGCACGTCAACAGGGTGGGGCGAGACCCAGTACTTC,CASSTSTGWGETQYF
TRBJ1-5,NA,once,TRBV7-8,TGTGCCAGCAGCCTAGCGGGAGGGGTCGGGCAGCCCCAGCATTTT,CASSLAGGVGQPQHF
TRBJ1-2,NA,NA,TRBV28,TGTGCCAGCAGGAACTCACAGGGCCCCTATGGCTACACCTTC,CASRNSQGPYGYTF
TRBJ1-1,NA,NA,TRBV9,TGTGCCAGCAGCGGGGGAAACATGAACACTGAAGCTTTCTTT,CASSGGNMNTEAFF
TRBJ1-1,NA,NA,TRBV6-5,TGTGCCAGCAGTGAAAGAGGGGGGAGTACTGAAGCTTTCTTT,CASSERGGSTEAFF
TRBJ2-3,NA,NA,TRBV18,TGTGCCAGCTCGCAGGGCGTGTCAGATACGCAGTATTTT,CASSQGVSDTQYF
TRBJ2-7,NA,NA,TRBV5-1,TGCGCCAGCACCCGAGGGGGCGGGAGGTCCTACGAGCAGTACTTC,CASTRGGGRSYEQYF
TRBJ2-7,TRBD2,few,TRBV5-1,TGCGCCAGCAGCTTGGTGCGGGAGGGCCGACACGAGCAGTACTTC,CASSLVREGRHEQYF
TRBJ2-3,TRBD2,once,TRBV28,TGTGCCAGCAGTTTCCTTGCGGGGGGGAATCCAAACCCAGATACGCAGTATTTT,CASSFLAGGNPNPDTQYF
TRBJ2-3,TRBD1,NA,TRBV28,TGTGCCAGCATCCAGACAGGGGGCACAGATACGCAGTATTTT,CASIQTGGTDTQYF
TRBJ1-1,NA,NA,TRBV28,TGTGCCAGCAGTTTATTGGGGCTCATGAACACTGAAGCTTTCTTT,CASSLLGLMNTEAFF